Sequencing of this TCR beta chain was carried out in a study of T-cell reconstitution after alpha-beta-depleted transplantation in children. Whole-study findings and limits: A year had passed since transplant, and T-cell counts and diversity by then came mostly from newly produced T cells. Expanded graft clones numbering several hundred reportedly gave rise to alpha-beta T cells about two months after transplant. In some patients, recipient T cells and intrathymic progenitors surviving conditioning explained high day-60 diversity.

Preparing the TCRbeta library involved the use of unique molecular identifiers. Each CDR3 protein gets one entry after TCRdb re-called the PCR reads with MiXCR. The sample holds roughly 48,000 distinct CDR3 sequences, 5.5% to 7.5% seen once. The CDR3 is 16 amino acids. Germline lookup yields CDR1 SGHDN and CDR2 FVKESK. After removal of 5 bases from V and 7 bases from J, the junction contained 12 bases not matched to a gene. On this clonotype itself: Its specificity is not known.

Source: PBMCs, mostly from graft donor cells, taken 60 days after TCRalphabeta/CD19-depleted stem cell transplant. The chain links TRBV14 to TRBJ2-1; 9 bases fit TRBD1. This receptor was identified in a female patient aged 2-15 years who had a stem cell transplant for aplastic anemia, so the T cells may come from the graft donor. CDR3 coding DNA: TGTGCCAGCAGCAGAAGGGGGGACAGGGTTTTAAATGAGCAGTTCTTC. It encodes CASSRRGDRVLNEQFF.